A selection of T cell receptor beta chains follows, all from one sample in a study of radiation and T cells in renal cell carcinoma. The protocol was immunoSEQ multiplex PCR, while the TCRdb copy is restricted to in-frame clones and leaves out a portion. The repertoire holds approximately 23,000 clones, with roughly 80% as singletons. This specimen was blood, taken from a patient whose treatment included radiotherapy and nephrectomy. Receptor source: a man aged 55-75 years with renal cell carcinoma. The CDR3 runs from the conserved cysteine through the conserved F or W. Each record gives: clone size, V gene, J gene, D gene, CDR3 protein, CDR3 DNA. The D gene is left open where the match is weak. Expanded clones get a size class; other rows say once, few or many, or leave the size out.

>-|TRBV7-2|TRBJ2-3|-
CASSPGQDTQYF
TGTGCCAGCAGCCCAGGGCAAGATACGCAGTATTTT
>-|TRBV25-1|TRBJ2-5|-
CASSEGRFPETQYF
TGTGCCAGCAGTGAAGGGAGGTTTCCGGAGACCCAGTACTTC
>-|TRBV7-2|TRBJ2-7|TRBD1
CASSRGTGSSYEQYF
TGTGCCAGCAGCCGCGGGACAGGCAGCTCCTACGAGCAGTACTTC
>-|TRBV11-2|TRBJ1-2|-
CASSLDGYGYTF
TGTGCCAGCAGCTTAGACGGCTATGGCTACACCTTC
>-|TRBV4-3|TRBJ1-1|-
CASSQDVGPGGEAFF
TGCGCCAGCAGCCAAGATGTAGGACCTGGCGGTGAAGCTTTCTTT
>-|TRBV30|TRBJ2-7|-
CAWRAGTAAQYF
TGTGCCTGGAGAGCCGGGACCGCGGCGCAGTACTTC
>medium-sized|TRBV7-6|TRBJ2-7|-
CASSLGPNYEQYF
TGTGCCAGCAGCTTAGGCCCTAATTACGAGCAGTACTTC
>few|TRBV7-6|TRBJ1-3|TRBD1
CASSSTGAGNTIYF
TGTGCCAGCAGCTCGACAGGGGCAGGAAACACCATATATTTT
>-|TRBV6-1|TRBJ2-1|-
CASSESVGFSYNEQFF
TGTGCCAGCAGTGAATCGGTCGGCTTCTCCTACAATGAGCAGTTCTTC
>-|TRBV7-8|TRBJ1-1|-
CASSAPMGLNTEAFF
TGTGCCAGCAGCGCCCCAATGGGTTTGAACACTGAAGCTTTCTTT
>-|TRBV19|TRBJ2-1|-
CASSIRGASYNEQFF
TGTGCCAGTAGTATCAGGGGCGCCTCCTACAATGAGCAGTTCTTC
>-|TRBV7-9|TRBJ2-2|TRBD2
CASSLSSGRGLGELFF
TGTGCCAGCAGCCTTTCTAGCGGGAGGGGTCTCGGGGAGCTGTTTTTT
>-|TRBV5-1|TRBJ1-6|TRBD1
CASSNGTAYSPLHF
TGCGCCAGCAGCAACGGGACAGCTTATTCACCCCTCCACTTT
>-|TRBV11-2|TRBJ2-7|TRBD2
CASSPTGGTRPYEQYF
TGTGCCAGCAGTCCCACGGGCGGGACTAGACCCTACGAGCAGTACTTC
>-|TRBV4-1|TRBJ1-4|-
CASSQESPDLNEKLFF
TGCGCCAGCAGCCAAGAATCGCCGGATTTAAATGAAAAACTGTTTTTT
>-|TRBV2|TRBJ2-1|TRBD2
CASSILAGVSNEQFF
TGTGCCAGCAGCATACTAGCGGGAGTCTCCAATGAGCAGTTCTTC
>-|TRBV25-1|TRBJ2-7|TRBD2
CATQTSGRAYEQYF
TGTGCCACGCAGACTAGCGGGAGGGCCTACGAGCAGTACTTC
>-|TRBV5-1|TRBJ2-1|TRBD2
CASSLATSGRILENEQFF
TGCGCCAGCAGCTTGGCTACTAGCGGGAGAATTCTGGAAAATGAGCAGTTCTTC
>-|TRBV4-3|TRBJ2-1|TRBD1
CASSQVRGLHNEQFF
TGCGCCAGCAGCCAAGTCAGGGGGCTTCATAATGAGCAGTTCTTC
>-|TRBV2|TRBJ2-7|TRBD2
CASSEALPGSGSFYEQYF
TGTGCCAGCAGTGAAGCACTCCCGGGAAGCGGGAGTTTCTACGAGCAGTACTTC
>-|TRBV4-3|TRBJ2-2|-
CASSHDTNTGELFF
TGCGCCAGCAGCCACGACACCAACACCGGGGAGCTGTTTTTT
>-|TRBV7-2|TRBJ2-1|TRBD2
CASSSPFAGTSPYNEQFF
TGTGCCAGCAGCTCCCCCTTTGCCGGGACTAGCCCTTACAATGAGCAGTTCTTC
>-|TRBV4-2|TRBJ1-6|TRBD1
CASSRDRRDSPLHF
TGTGCCAGCAGCAGGGACAGACGAGATTCACCCCTCCACTTT
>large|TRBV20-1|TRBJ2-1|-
CIAAGNNEQFF
TGCATAGCGGCCGGGAACAATGAGCAGTTCTTC
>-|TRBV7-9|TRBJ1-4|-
CASSLVAPGEKLFF
TGTGCCAGCAGCTTGGTGGCGCCGGGTGAAAAACTGTTTTTT
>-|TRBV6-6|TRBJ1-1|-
CAIMGQQNTEAFF
TGTGCCATCATGGGGCAGCAGAACACTGAAGCTTTCTTT
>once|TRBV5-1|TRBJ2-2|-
CASSPGGRTGELFF
TGCGCCAGCAGCCCGGGGGGCCGCACCGGGGAGCTGTTTTTT
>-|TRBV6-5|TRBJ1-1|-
CASSYSMGEGTEAFF
TGTGCCAGCAGTTACTCGATGGGGGAGGGGACTGAAGCTTTCTTT
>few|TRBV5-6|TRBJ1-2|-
CASSLDGAGRGYTF
TGTGCCAGCAGCTTGGATGGGGCCGGGCGGGGCTACACCTTC
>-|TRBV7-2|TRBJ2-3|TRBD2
CASSPSTSGRRDTQYF
TGTGCCAGCAGCCCCTCGACTAGCGGGAGACGAGATACGCAGTATTTT